This T cell receptor (beta chain) was sequenced for a study of blood T cell repertoires in COVID-19. The overall study: PBMCs, B-cell-depleted T cells, or T cells were the source of the cDNA or gDNA that made up the material.

Trimming pared 5 bases from V and 2 bases from J, leaving 9 bases between. The CDR3 runs 13 residues. Germline lookup yields CDR1 MNHEY and CDR2 SMNVEV (reference sequence). Of note for this clone: This clone may be a read error of a much larger clone one base away. The sample has other DNA sequences that encode this CDR3 too.

Clones were read by immunoSEQ multiplex PCR, and TCRdb kept only the in-frame ones, dropping some. The repertoire holds around 200,000 clones, roughly 89% seen once, with approximately 6.2% in the top ten. The sequence was collected from a man aged 55-75 years who had recovered from COVID-19. The sample comprised peripheral blood. This chain links TRBV27 with TRBJ1-2; possibly TRBD1 for D (5 bases). The CDR3 spells CASSLQGNYGYTF. In DNA form, the CDR3 reads TGTGCCAGCAGTCTCCAGGGAAACTATGGCTACACCTTC.